The source of this T cell receptor (beta chain) is a study of OX40 agonist ivuxolimab in advanced cancers. On the study more broadly: Patient treatment consisted of intravenous ivuxolimab administration every 2 weeks at 0.01 to 10 mg/kg. Study conclusions and caveats: Some nonresponders additionally presented with little normalized T-cell clonal expansion.

This clone has more than one count but fewer than ten. The antigen remains unidentified. Some clones are missing from TCRdb's copy, which holds only in-frame ones; the method was immunoSEQ multiplex PCR. Of roughly 68,000 clones in the sample, 86% were seen once. V shed 5 bases and J shed 7 bases, with 17 bases lying between them. Looked up from germline, CDR1 is MNHEY and CDR2 is SVGAGI. The CDR3 runs to 14 residues. V and J are TRBV6-5 and TRBJ1-2; D might be TRBD1 (6 bases). This sequence originates from an adult with an advanced solid tumor such as melanoma, head and neck, liver or kidney cancer. The specimen comprised CD4+ or CD8+ T cells sorted from blood, sampled in a trial of the OX40 agonist ivuxolimab. CDR3 protein: CASSLQGKGGGYTF. The DNA for the CDR3 is TGTGCCAGCAGTCTACAGGGAAAGGGAGGTGGCTACACCTTC.